The 20 T cell receptor beta chains below were found in one sample sequenced in a study of blood T cell repertoires in COVID-19. TCRdb's copy holds only in-frame clones and misses some; the assay was immunoSEQ multiplex PCR. The sample contains about 97,000 clones, 84% of which appear only once. Source material: peripheral blood. The receptors were gathered from a man aged 40-49 years with active or convalescent COVID-19.

This sequence joins TRBV3-1 (or the pseudogene TRBV3-2) and TRBJ1-6; D remains unclear. The germline gives CDR1 LGHDT, CDR2 YNNKEL (reference sequence). The CDR3 covers 17 residues. With 1 base removed from V and 6 bases from J, the gap between germline ends came to 16 bases. The CDR3 reads CASSQGSGIEFNSPLHF. As DNA, the CDR3 is TGTGCCAGCAGCCAAGGGTCGGGGATTGAGTTTAATTCACCCCTCCACTTT.

J is TRBJ2-7 and V is TRBV6-5; D perhaps matches TRBD2 (7 bases). The CDR3 has 13 residues. V lost 8 bases to trimming and J lost 3 bases, with 14 bases between them. Germline V gene sequence: CDR1 MNHEY, CDR2 SVGAGI. The CDR3 region has the DNA TGTGCCAGCTCTCGCGGGGGCCTCTACGAGCAGTACTTC. Its translation is CASSRGGLYEQYF.

The gene calls are TRBV5-5 and TRBJ1-1, with D possibly TRBD1 on 6 matching bases. The CDR3 has 13 amino acids. Trimming shortened V by 2 bases and J by 1 base, and 6 bases separated the two germline ends. Germline CDR1 is SGHKS and CDR2 is YYEKEE (reference sequence). The CDR3 loop reads CASSLQGNTEAFF. For the CDR3, the DNA is TGTGCCAGCAGCTTACAGGGGAACACTGAAGCTTTCTTT.

The gene calls are TRBV7-9 and TRBJ2-7; TRBD2 agrees at 10 bases. This CDR3 contains 15 residues. The junction had 5 bases not matched to a gene; V was cut back by 3 bases and J by 3 bases. The germline V gene encodes CDR1 SEHNR and CDR2 FQNEAQ (reference sequence). The CDR3 reads CASSLKSSGGYEQYF. CDR3 in DNA: TGTGCCAGCAGCTTGAAGTCTAGCGGGGGCTACGAGCAGTACTTC.

The chain is built from TRBV19 and TRBJ1-4, with 7 bases matching TRBD1. V was clipped by 6 bases and J by 2 bases; unmatched bases: 9. Germline V CDR1 and CDR2: LNHDA, SQIVND (reference sequence). The CDR3 consists of 16 residues. CDR3 DNA sequence: TGTGCCAGTAGGACCCAGGGGGGCAGCACTAATGAAAAACTGTTTTTT. This codes for CASRTQGGSTNEKLFF.

The rearrangement uses TRBV5-6 and TRBJ2-5; a weak D match, TRBD1 (6 bases). Germline V gives CDR1 SGHDT, CDR2 YYEEEE. The CDR3 sequence is 17 residues long. V was shortened by 4 bases and J by 1 base, with 20 bases between the two germline ends. In nucleotides, the CDR3 is TGTGCCAGCAGCCTCCGCCAACTTTACAGGGCCCAAGAGACCCAGTACTTC. It codes for CASSLRQLYRAQETQYF.

V gene TRBV2 combines with J gene TRBJ1-1; perhaps TRBD1 as D (5 bases). V lost 2 bases to trimming and J lost 0 bases, with 10 bases between them. Per germline, CDR1 SNHLY and CDR2 FYNNEI. This CDR3 is built from 15 residues. The CDR3 region is CASSETRQMNTEAFF. The CDR3 bases are TGTGCCAGCAGTGAAACCCGACAGATGAACACTGAAGCTTTCTTT.

This clone has a single count. V and J are TRBV11-2 and TRBJ2-5; 9 bases line up with TRBD2. The trim removed 1 base at V and 4 bases at J, leaving 4 bases unmatched. Germline V lookup: CDR1 SGHAT, CDR2 FQNNGV. CDR3 length equals 15 residues. The CDR3 spells CASSLGGAGGETQYF. The CDR3 DNA reads as TGTGCCAGCAGCTTAGGAGGAGCGGGGGGAGAGACCCAGTACTTC.

This sequence joins TRBV25-1 and TRBJ1-6, with 7 nucleotides matching TRBD1. J gave up 4 bases and V 4 bases, and 4 bases lay outside the gene matches. Germline V gene lookup returns CDR1 MGHDK and CDR2 SYGVNS. This CDR3 is 15 amino acids long. The CDR3 nucleotides are TGTGCCAGCAGTGGAGGGACAGCGTATAATTCACCCCTCCACTTT. As protein: CASSGGTAYNSPLHF.

The J gene is TRBJ1-2, the V gene TRBV3-1 (or the pseudogene TRBV3-2), with D perhaps matching TRBD1 (6 bases). Germline CDR1 is LGHDT and CDR2 is YNNKEL (reference sequence). The V end was cut by 2 bases, the J end by 8 bases, with 12 bases between. There are 13 residues in the CDR3. The CDR3 DNA reads TGTGCCAGCAGCCAAATGCGGGGGCAAGGCTACACCTTC. Translating gives CASSQMRGQGYTF.

The chain recombines TRBV30 with TRBJ1-2, with 7 bases lining up with TRBD1. The trim removed 5 bases at V and 3 bases at J, leaving 3 bases unmatched. The CDR3 is 12 residues long. The germline V gene has CDR1 GTSNPN and CDR2 SVGIG (reference sequence). The CDR3: CAWDREYYGYTF. The CDR3 DNA is TGTGCCTGGGACAGGGAGTACTATGGCTACACCTTC.

The chain recombines TRBV15 with TRBJ1-5; a possible D gene is TRBD1 (6 bases). V lost 0 bases and J 7 bases, leaving 16 bases between the germline ends. Germline V gene lookup returns CDR1 LNHNV and CDR2 YYDKDF (reference sequence). The CDR3 contains 16 residues. The CDR3 bases are TGTGCCACCAGCAGAGATTTGGGGGAACAGGGCCAGCCCCAGCATTTT. Protein product: CATSRDLGEQGQPQHF.

The CDR3 DNA is TGTGCCACCAGTGACGCCGACAGGGTTCATGGCTACACCTTC. This sequence encodes CATSDADRVHGYTF. The rearrangement links TRBV24-1 to TRBJ1-2; the match to TRBD1 covers 7 bases. This CDR3 is built from 14 residues. CDR1 is KGHDR and CDR2 is SFDVKD in the germline V gene. Trimming took 4 bases from V and 6 from J; bases not matched to a gene: 7.

The chain carries TRBV19 and TRBJ2-5; TRBD2 might be the D (6 bases). V was shortened by 0 bases and J by 4 bases, with 21 bases between the two germline ends. The CDR3 is made up of 18 amino acids. CDR1 and CDR2 (germline): LNHDA, SQIVND (reference sequence). The DNA for the CDR3 is TGTGCCAGTAGTATAGAGCTCCCCGGCGGGGCCTCGGGAGAGACCCAGTACTTC. This gives the protein CASSIELPGGASGETQYF.

The rearrangement links TRBV6-7 to TRBJ1-6; 7 positions match TRBD1. TRBV6-7 is noted as an ORF with a role that remains uncertain. The CDR3 loop spans 16 amino acids. J gave up 5 bases and V 2 bases, and 6 bases lay outside the gene matches. The CDR3 DNA is TGTGCCAGCAGTTACGAGGTACAGGGGCATAATTCACCCCTCCACTTT. As protein: CASSYEVQGHNSPLHF.

Regarding this clone: The same CDR3 can be traced to other DNA sequences in this sample. CDR3 sequence: CASSLFSSSGNTIYF. The CDR3 region has the DNA TGTGCCAGCAGCTTGTTTAGTAGCTCTGGAAACACCATATATTTT. This chain connects TRBV5-4 to TRBJ1-3; D gene uncertain. The CDR3 extends over 15 amino acids. V lost 1 base and J lost 0, with 8 bases in between. Germline V gene lookup returns CDR1 SGHNT and CDR2 YYREEE (reference sequence).

The chain has TRBV14 and TRBJ2-1; D is unresolved. This CDR3 spans 14 amino acids. V lost 2 bases, J lost 9 bases, and 14 bases lay in between. Germline lookup yields CDR1 SGHDN and CDR2 FVKESK. The CDR3 loop reads CASSQLENFAEQFF. The CDR3 DNA reads as TGTGCCAGCAGCCAACTAGAAAACTTTGCTGAGCAGTTCTTC.

This clone was seen more than once but under ten times. The chain couples TRBV7-8 to TRBJ2-2, with TRBD2 identical over 11 bases. The CDR3 totals 19 residues. The V segment lost 1 base and the J segment 2 bases; nucleotides outside the gene matches: 9. Germline CDR1 reads SGHVS; CDR2 reads FQNEAQ. As DNA, the CDR3 is TGTGCCAGCAGCTTAGTCTCGCGTAGCGGGGGGGTAAACACCGGGGAGCTGTTTTTT. As protein: CASSLVSRSGGVNTGELFF.

This sequence joins TRBV29-1 and TRBJ2-1; 9 bases align to TRBD1. The germline V gene has CDR1 SQVTM and CDR2 ANQGSEA. V gave up 2 bases and J gave up 6 bases; unmatched junction bases: 2. This CDR3 is built from 13 residues. The CDR3 is CSVEKDRGNEQFF. Written as DNA, the CDR3 is TGCAGCGTTGAAAAGGACAGGGGCAATGAGCAGTTCTTC.

This chain uses TRBV11-3 with TRBJ2-5; maybe TRBD1 (5 bases). This CDR3 is 15 amino acids long. Between the trimmed V and J ends, which lost 1 base and 5 bases, there was a span of 14 bases. The germline V gene encodes CDR1 SGHNT and CDR2 YENEEA. CDR3 DNA: TGTGCCAGCAGCTTAGGCGGACACGGCCAGGAGACCCAGTACTTC. This codes for CASSLGGHGQETQYF.